Below, 7 T cell receptor beta chains from the same sample are listed, as sequenced in a study of T cells in Graves' hyperthyroidism and ophthalmopathy. RNA transcripts gave rise to amplified TCR beta CDR3 regions. With the HTBI primer set, the TCR CDR3 went through a first round of RT-PCR. MiXCR was run by TCRdb on the multiplex PCR reads, yielding one entry per CDR3 protein. The sample contains fewer than 500,000 distinct CDR3 sequences, roughly 14% of which appear only once. Material: blood. Receptors were obtained from a man younger than 35 with Graves' ophthalmopathy.

The chain carries TRBV18 and TRBJ2-2; 8 nucleotides agree with TRBD2. This CDR3 has 16 amino acids. With 3 bases clipped from V and 2 bases from J, the junction kept 5 bases outside the gene matches. Germline CDR1 KGHSH, CDR2 LQKENI. In DNA form, the CDR3 reads TGTGCCAGCTCACCTCAACTAGCGGAAAACACCGGGGAGCTGTTTTTT. Protein product: CASSPQLAENTGELFF.

In this sample, this clonotype turned up a few times. This chain links TRBV5-4 with TRBJ2-7; TRBD2 aligns across 13 bases. Germline loops: CDR1 SGHNT, CDR2 YYREEE (reference sequence). V shed 0 bases, J shed 4 bases, and the junction held 4 bases outside the gene matches. The CDR3 is 16 residues long. The DNA for the CDR3 is TGTGCCAGCAGCTTGGGGGGACTAGCGGGACAATACGAGCAGTACTTC. This encodes CASSLGGLAGQYEQYF.

The table lists this clonotype with many counts. The chain employs TRBV6-2 or TRBV6-3 and TRBJ1-4; tentatively, D is TRBD1 (6 bases). Germline loops: CDR1 MNHEY, CDR2 SVGEGT. This CDR3 has 13 residues. Trimming shortened V by 6 bases and J by 8 bases, and 13 bases separated the two germline ends. CDR3 nucleotide sequence: TGTGCCAGCAGACCCTCAGGGGTCGAAAAACTGTTTTTT. This translates into CASRPSGVEKLFF.

In this sample, this clonotype turned up many times. The chain recombines TRBV5-1 with TRBJ1-1, with D perhaps matching TRBD1 (5 bases). The V end lost 1 base, the J end lost 6 bases, and 10 bases lay between the germline ends. The CDR3 contains 13 residues. CDR1 and CDR2 (germline): SGHRS, YFSETQ. The CDR3 reads CASSLFREAEAFF. CDR3 bases: TGCGCCAGCAGCTTGTTCAGGGAGGCTGAAGCTTTCTTT.

The rearrangement links TRBV10-3 to TRBJ2-2; the match to TRBD2 covers 15 bases. V was clipped by 9 bases and J by 5 bases; unmatched bases: 10. Germline-derived CDR1 and CDR2 are ENHRY and SYGVKD. The CDR3 length is 17 residues. CDR3: CAILSGTSGRYTGELFF. The CDR3 bases are TGTGCCATTTTATCAGGGACTAGCGGGAGGTATACCGGGGAGCTGTTTTTT.

For this clonotype: This may be a read error: a much more frequent sequence differs by one nucleotide. The chain uses TRBV6-1 and TRBJ2-2; the D gene is possibly TRBD2 (5 bases). This CDR3 has 16 amino acids. Germline CDR1 MNHNS, CDR2 SASEGT. The CDR3 nucleotides read TGTGCCAGCAGTGAAGGCCCTTACAGATACACCGGGGAGCTGCTTTTT. Translated: CASSEGPYRYTGELLF.

Turning to this clonotype: This may stem from a read error, because a much larger clone lies one nucleotide away. This chain links TRBV20-1 with TRBJ2-1, with TRBD2 matching 10 bases. From germline, CDR1 is DFQATT and CDR2 SNEGSKA (reference sequence). V dropped 3 bases and J dropped 6; count of bases not matched to a gene: 5. This CDR3 is 14 amino acids long. The CDR3, as DNA: TGCAGTGCTAGTCTAGCGGGAGTTTTCAATGAGCAGTTCTTC. Residues: CSASLAGVFNEQFF.